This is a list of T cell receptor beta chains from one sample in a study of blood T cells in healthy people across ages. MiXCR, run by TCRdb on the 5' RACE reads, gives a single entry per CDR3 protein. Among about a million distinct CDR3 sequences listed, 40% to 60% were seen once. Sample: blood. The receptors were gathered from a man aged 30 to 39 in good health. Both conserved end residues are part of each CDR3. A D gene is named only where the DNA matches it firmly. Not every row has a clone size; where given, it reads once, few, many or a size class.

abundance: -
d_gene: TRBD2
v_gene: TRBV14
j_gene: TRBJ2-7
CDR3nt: TGTGCCAGCAGCCAAGATCGTTCTAGCGGGGGGTACTACGAGCAGTACTTC
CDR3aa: CASSQDRSSGGYYEQYF

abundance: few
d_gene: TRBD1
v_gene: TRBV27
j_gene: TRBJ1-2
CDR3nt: TGTGCCAGCACCCGAATCGGGACAGGGTATGGCTACACCTTC
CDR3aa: CASTRIGTGYGYTF

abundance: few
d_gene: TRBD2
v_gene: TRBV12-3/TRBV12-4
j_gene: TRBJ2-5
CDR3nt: TGTGCCAGCATTCGAGCGGGGGGGGTCCAAGAGACCCAGTACTTC
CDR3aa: CASIRAGGVQETQYF

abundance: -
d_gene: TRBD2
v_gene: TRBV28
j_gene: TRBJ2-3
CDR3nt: TGTGCCAGCAGGGGACCTAGCGGGGGGACGTTAGATACGCAGTATTTT
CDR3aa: CASRGPSGGTLDTQYF

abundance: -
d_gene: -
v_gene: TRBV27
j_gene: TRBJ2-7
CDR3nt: TGTGCCAGCACCCGAACAGGGTCTCCCCACGAGCAGTACTTC
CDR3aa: CASTRTGSPHEQYF

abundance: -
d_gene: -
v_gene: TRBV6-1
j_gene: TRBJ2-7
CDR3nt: TGTGCCAGCAGTGGTGGAGGTAGGGGCGAGCAGTACTTC
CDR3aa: CASSGGGRGEQYF

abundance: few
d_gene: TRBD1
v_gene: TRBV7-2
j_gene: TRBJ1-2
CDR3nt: TGTGCCAGCAGCTGGACAGGGCTCGGTAACTATGGCTACACCTTC
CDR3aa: CASSWTGLGNYGYTF

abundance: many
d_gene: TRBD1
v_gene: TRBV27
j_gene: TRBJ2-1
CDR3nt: TGTGCCAGCAGTCCCCGGGACAGGGTTACCTACAATGAGCAGTTCTTC
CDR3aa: CASSPRDRVTYNEQFF

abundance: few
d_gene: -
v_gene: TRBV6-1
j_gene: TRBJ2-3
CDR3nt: TGTGCCAGCAGTGATTTCTTCGGGGGACCGCTGATTACGCAGTATTTT
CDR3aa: CASSDFFGGPLITQYF

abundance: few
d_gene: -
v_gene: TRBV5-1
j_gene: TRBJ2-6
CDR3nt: TGCGCCAGCAGCTTGATTGTTGAGGGGGCCAACGTCCTGACTTTC
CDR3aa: CASSLIVEGANVLTF

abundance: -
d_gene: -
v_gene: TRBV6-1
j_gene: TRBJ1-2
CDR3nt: TGTGCCAGCGCCGAAAATAGCTATGGCTACACCTTC
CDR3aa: CASAENSYGYTF

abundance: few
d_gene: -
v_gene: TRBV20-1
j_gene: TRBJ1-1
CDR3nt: TGCAGTGTGAGACGGGCCCGAGGGGCTGAAGCTTTCTTT
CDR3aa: CSVRRARGAEAFF

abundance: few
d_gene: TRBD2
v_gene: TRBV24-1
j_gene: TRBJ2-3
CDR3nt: TGTGCCACCAGTGACCCTAGCGGGGGGCACACAGATACGCAGTATTTT
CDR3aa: CATSDPSGGHTDTQYF

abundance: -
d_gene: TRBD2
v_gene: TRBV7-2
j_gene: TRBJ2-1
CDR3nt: TGTGCCAGCAGCTTAGCAGTTCTGGCGGGGGGGTTCAATGAGCAGTTCTTC
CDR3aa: CASSLAVLAGGFNEQFF

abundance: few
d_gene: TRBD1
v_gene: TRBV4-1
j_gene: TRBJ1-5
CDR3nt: TGCGCCAGCAGCCAAGACACAGGGGGAGGGGTTCAGCCCCAGCATTTT
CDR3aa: CASSQDTGGGVQPQHF

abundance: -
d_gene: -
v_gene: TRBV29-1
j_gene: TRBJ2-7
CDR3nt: TGCAGCGTTGCAGGGGGAACGGGAGCCTACGAGCAGTACTTC
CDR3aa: CSVAGGTGAYEQYF

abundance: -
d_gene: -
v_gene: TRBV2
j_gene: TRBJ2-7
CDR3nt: TGTGCCAGCCGTACTAGGACTCTCAACAATGAGCAGTACTTC
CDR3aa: CASRTRTLNNEQYF

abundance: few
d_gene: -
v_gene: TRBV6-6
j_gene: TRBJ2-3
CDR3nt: TGTGCCAGCAAAGGGACTGGACGGGACTTAACAGATACGCAGTATTTT
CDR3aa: CASKGTGRDLTDTQYF

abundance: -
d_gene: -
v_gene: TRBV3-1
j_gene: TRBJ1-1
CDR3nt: TGTGCCAGCAGCCAAGGCGGGGGGATTCATGAAGCTTTCTTT
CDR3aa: CASSQGGGIHEAFF

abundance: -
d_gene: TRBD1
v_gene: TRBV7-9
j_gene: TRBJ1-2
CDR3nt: TGTGCCAGCAGCGCACAGGGGACAGGCTATGGCTACACCTTC
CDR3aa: CASSAQGTGYGYTF

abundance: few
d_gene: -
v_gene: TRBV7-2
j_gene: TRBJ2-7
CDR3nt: TGTGCCAGCAGTATGCGAGACGCAGGGGTCTACGAGCAGTACTTC
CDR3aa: CASSMRDAGVYEQYF

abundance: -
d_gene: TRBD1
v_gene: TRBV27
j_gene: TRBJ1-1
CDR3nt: TGTGCCAGCAGCCCAGGGGGGGACAGTGAAGCTTTCTTT
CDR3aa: CASSPGGDSEAFF

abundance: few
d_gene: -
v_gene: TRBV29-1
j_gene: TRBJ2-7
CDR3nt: TGCAGCGTTGAGGATAGGGCTACCACCTACGAGCAGTACTTC
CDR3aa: CSVEDRATTYEQYF

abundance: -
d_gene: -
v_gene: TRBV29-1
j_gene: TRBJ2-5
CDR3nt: TGCAGCGTTGCCGCGCCAGGGGTACTGCAAGAGACCCAGTACTTC
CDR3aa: CSVAAPGVLQETQYF

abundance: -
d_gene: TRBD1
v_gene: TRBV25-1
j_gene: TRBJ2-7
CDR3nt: TGTGCCAGCAGTGAAGCCGCAGGGGGCAATGAGCAGTACTTC
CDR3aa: CASSEAAGGNEQYF

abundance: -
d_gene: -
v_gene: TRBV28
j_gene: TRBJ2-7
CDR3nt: TGTGCCAGCAGTTTGGGGGGCAGGGGCAGCTCCTACGAGCAGTACTTC
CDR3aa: CASSLGGRGSSYEQYF

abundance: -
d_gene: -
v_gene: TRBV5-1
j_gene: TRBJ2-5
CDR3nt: TGCGCCAGCTATCCCGGGGGGCGAGAGGCCCAGTACTTC
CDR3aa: CASYPGGREAQYF

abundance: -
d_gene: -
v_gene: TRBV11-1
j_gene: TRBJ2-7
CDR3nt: TGTGCCAGCAGCTTGCCGCAGGGGGGACTCTACGAGCAGTACTTC
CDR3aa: CASSLPQGGLYEQYF

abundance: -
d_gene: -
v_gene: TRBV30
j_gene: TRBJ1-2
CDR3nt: TGTGCCTGGGGATTTCGGGACTTCCGATTGGGGAACTATGGCTACACCTTC
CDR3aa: CAWGFRDFRLGNYGYTF

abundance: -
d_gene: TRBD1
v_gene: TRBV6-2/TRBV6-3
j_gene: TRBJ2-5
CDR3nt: TGTGCCAGCAGCCGGACAGGGGGGAAATCGCAGACCCAGTACTTC
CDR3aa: CASSRTGGKSQTQYF

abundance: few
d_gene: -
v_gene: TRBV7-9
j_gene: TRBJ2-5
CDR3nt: TGTGCCAGCAGCTTAGTAGGCAGACAAGAGACCCAGTACTTC
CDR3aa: CASSLVGRQETQYF

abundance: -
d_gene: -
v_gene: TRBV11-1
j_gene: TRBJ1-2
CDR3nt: TGTGCCAGCAGCCTTCCGGGGGGCTACTATGGCTACACCTTC
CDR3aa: CASSLPGGYYGYTF

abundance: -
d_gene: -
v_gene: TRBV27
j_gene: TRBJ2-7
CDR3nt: TGTGCCAGCAGTTTAGTGGGACGGCCCTACGAGCAGTACTTC
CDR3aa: CASSLVGRPYEQYF

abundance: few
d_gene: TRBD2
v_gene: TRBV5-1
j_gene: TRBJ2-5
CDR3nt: TGCGCCAGCAGCCCGGGTAAACTAGCGAGTCAAGAGACCCAGTACTTC
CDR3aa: CASSPGKLASQETQYF

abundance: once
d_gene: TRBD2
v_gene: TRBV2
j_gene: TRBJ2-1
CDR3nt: TGTGCCAGCAGGGGACTAGCCGACAATGAGCAGTTCTTC
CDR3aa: CASRGLADNEQFF

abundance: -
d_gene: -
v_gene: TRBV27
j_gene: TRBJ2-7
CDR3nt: TGTGCCAGCAGTCCCGTCCCTCTCTACGAGCAGTACTTC
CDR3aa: CASSPVPLYEQYF

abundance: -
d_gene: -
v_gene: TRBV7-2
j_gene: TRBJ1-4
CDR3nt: TGTGCCAGCAGCCCAGTAGTAAGGGGTGGGGAAAAACTGTTTTTT
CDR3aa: CASSPVVRGGEKLFF

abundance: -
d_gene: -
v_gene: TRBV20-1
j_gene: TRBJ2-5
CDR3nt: TGCAGTGCTAGAGCATCCTCCCTCGTCCACAATGAGCAGTACTTC
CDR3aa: CSARASSLVHNEQYF

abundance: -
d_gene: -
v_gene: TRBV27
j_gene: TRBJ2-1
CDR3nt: TGTGCCAGCAGTTTAAGGGACGGACGAAGCAATGAGCAGTTCTTC
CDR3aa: CASSLRDGRSNEQFF

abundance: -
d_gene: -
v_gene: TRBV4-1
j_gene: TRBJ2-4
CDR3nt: TGCGCCAGCAGTAGGGCAGCCAAAAACATTCAGTACTTC
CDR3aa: CASSRAAKNIQYF

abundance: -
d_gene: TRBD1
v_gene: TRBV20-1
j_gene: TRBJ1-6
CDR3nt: TGCAGTGTAAGAGATGTACAGGGGCTTGGGAATTCACCCCTCCACTTT
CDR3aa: CSVRDVQGLGNSPLHF

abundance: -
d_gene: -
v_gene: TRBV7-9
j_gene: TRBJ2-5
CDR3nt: TGTGCCAGCAGTTTAACCTTGGGTTACGGGCAGTACTTC
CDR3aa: CASSLTLGYGQYF

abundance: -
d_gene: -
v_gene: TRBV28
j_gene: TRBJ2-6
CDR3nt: TGTGCCAGCAGTTTACTGGGGGACCTGAAGACTGGGGCCAACGTCCTGACTTTC
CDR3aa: CASSLLGDLKTGANVLTF